These 21 T cell receptor beta chains share one sample of origin, sequenced in a study of immune cell composition in non-small cell lung cancer. Assay: immunoSEQ multiplex PCR; the TCRdb copy retains only in-frame clones and omits some. Of roughly 5,000 clones in the sample, roughly 79% were seen once. Sequenced input: lung tumor tissue. The receptors come from a human donor with non-small cell lung cancer.

This clone was observed a few times. The genes are TRBV5-1 and TRBJ2-1; 9 bases fit TRBD2. The CDR3 spans 16 residues. Trimming at V came to 0 bases and at J to 3 bases, leaving 4 bases not matched to a gene. Per germline, CDR1 SGHRS and CDR2 YFSETQ. The CDR3 region is CASSLARAGGYNEQFF. CDR3 DNA: TGCGCCAGCAGCTTGGCAAGAGCGGGGGGCTACAATGAGCAGTTCTTC.

V usage is TRBV30 and J usage is TRBJ1-2; 8 bases align to TRBD1. J lost 4 bases, V lost 2 bases, and 6 bases had no gene match. Germline V gene sequence: CDR1 GTSNPN, CDR2 SVGIG (reference sequence). This CDR3 has 14 amino acids. CDR3 nucleotides: TGTGCCTGGAGTATCGGACAGGGTGGCTATGGCTACACCTTC. Translating gives CAWSIGQGGYGYTF.

The table lists this clone with a count of one. The junction departs from the called germline gene at one end, perhaps through a read error. The chain links TRBV30 to TRBJ1-1, with D perhaps TRBD1 (6 bases). This CDR3 contains 13 residues. Germline V gives CDR1 GTSNPN, CDR2 SVGIG (reference sequence). This chain's CDR3 is CVWSVQGNTEAFF. The CDR3 DNA follows: TGTGTCTGGAGTGTACAGGGGAACACTGAAGCTTTCTTT.

J is TRBJ2-3 and V is TRBV9; 7 bases fit TRBD2. The V segment lost 4 bases and the J segment 2 bases; nucleotides outside the gene matches: 7. There are 15 residues in the CDR3. Germline assignment: CDR1 SGDLS and CDR2 YYNGEE. CDR3: CASSTRTSSTDTQYF. Written as DNA, the CDR3 is TGTGCCAGCAGCACGAGGACTAGTTCCACAGATACGCAGTATTTT.

The V gene is TRBV14, the J gene TRBJ2-7; D remains ambiguous. The V end lost 0 bases, the J end lost 9 bases, and 15 bases lay between the germline ends. The V gene's germline CDR1 is SGHDN and CDR2 FVKESK. The CDR3 has 14 residues. CDR3 region: CASSQEVSSGSQYF. In nucleotides, the CDR3 is TGTGCCAGCAGCCAAGAAGTAAGTTCAGGTTCGCAGTACTTC.

The rearrangement joins TRBV4-3 to TRBJ2-4; D might be TRBD2 (5 bases). This CDR3 is 18 amino acids long. Trimming removed 0 bases at V and 0 bases at J, with 15 bases between. Germline CDR1 and CDR2: LGHNA and YSLEER. CDR3 in DNA: TGCGCCAGCAGCCAAGATCCCTCGGGGTGGGGAGCCAAAAACATTCAGTACTTC. Translating it yields CASSQDPSGWGAKNIQYF.

The rearrangement links TRBV4-2 to TRBJ2-5; 8 bases align to TRBD1. Germline CDR1 LGHNA, CDR2 YNFKEQ. The V gene end was trimmed by 4 bases and the J gene end by 3 bases; junction bases not matched to a gene: 1. This CDR3 spans 13 amino acids. DNA of the CDR3: TGTGCCAGCAGCCCACAGGGGGAAGAGACCCAGTACTTC. Residues: CASSPQGEETQYF.

This clone was detected once. The chain employs TRBV4-2 and TRBJ2-1; TRBD1 is a possible D gene (6 bases). Germline V gene lookup returns CDR1 LGHNA and CDR2 YNFKEQ. The CDR3 consists of 13 residues. V was pared by 0 bases and J by 8 bases, with 8 bases between. The DNA of the CDR3 is TGTGCCAGCAGCCAAGACAGGGGTGATGAGCAGTTCTTC. Protein product: CASSQDRGDEQFF.

The chain joins TRBV9 to TRBJ1-6; D is possibly TRBD1 (5 bases). CDR3 size: 17 residues. Germline CDR1 SGDLS, CDR2 YYNGEE. V dropped 3 bases and J dropped 3 bases, with 16 bases sitting between them. The CDR3 DNA reads as TGTGCCAGCAGCGCAGACCCCTCCGGGGGCTATAATTCACCCCTCCACTTT. It codes for CASSADPSGGYNSPLHF.

The J gene is TRBJ2-2, the V gene TRBV6-6; TRBD1 matches at 10 bases. From germline, CDR1 is MNHNY and CDR2 SVGAGI (reference sequence). The CDR3 runs to 13 residues. The V segment lost 8 bases and the J segment 6 bases; nucleotides outside the gene matches: 3. CDR3 DNA sequence: TGTGCCAGCCGGGACAGGGGTCCCGGGGAGCTGTTTTTT. Translating gives CASRDRGPGELFF.

V usage is TRBV7-3 and J usage is TRBJ1-1; D is unresolved. The CDR3 extends over 15 amino acids. Germline values: CDR1 SGHTA, CDR2 FQGTGA. V lost 1 base and J lost 1, with 10 bases in between. For the CDR3, the DNA is TGTGCCAGCAGCTTAAGCCCACAAGAGAACACTGAAGCTTTCTTT. This translates into CASSLSPQENTEAFF.

This clone was seen a handful of times. The chain joins TRBV25-1 to TRBJ1-1; 11 bases agree with TRBD1. This CDR3 is 15 amino acids long. Germline lookup yields CDR1 MGHDK and CDR2 SYGVNS. The trim removed 4 bases at V and 2 bases at J, leaving 3 bases unmatched. CDR3 in DNA: TGTGCCAGCAGTGTGGGACAGGGGGTCAACACTGAAGCTTTCTTT. This gives the protein CASSVGQGVNTEAFF.

The CDR3: CASSKTSGDYNEQFF. CDR3 DNA: TGTGCCAGTAGTAAGACTAGCGGTGACTACAATGAGCAGTTCTTC. The chain recombines TRBV19 with TRBJ2-1, with 9 bases matching TRBD2. Germline V gene lookup returns CDR1 LNHDA and CDR2 SQIVND (reference sequence). The CDR3 length is 15 residues. Trimming removed 4 bases from V and 3 bases from J; junction bases left unmatched: 4.

This clone was seen a handful of times. The rearrangement uses TRBV7-2 and TRBJ2-1; TRBD2 might be the D (7 bases). Per germline, CDR1 SGHTA and CDR2 FQGNSA. Trimming pared 3 bases from V and 2 bases from J, leaving 11 bases between. The CDR3 consists of 15 residues. The CDR3 DNA reads TGTGCCAGCAGCTTCCGGGGGGCAACCTACAATGAGCAGTTCTTC. Its protein product is CASSFRGATYNEQFF.

The chain is built from TRBV30 and TRBJ1-4, with D hard to call. This CDR3 comprises 11 residues. Germline V CDR1 and CDR2: GTSNPN, SVGIG (reference sequence). V was shortened by 2 bases and J by 8 bases, with 6 bases between the two germline ends. CDR3 bases: TGTGCCTGGAGTCGGAGCGAAAAACTGTTTTTT. Protein sequence: CAWSRSEKLFF.

The chain uses TRBV7-9 and TRBJ2-1; no clear D. In germline, CDR1 is SEHNR, CDR2 FQNEAQ (reference sequence). V was pared by 5 bases and J by 5 bases, with 10 bases between. CDR3 size: 13 residues. As DNA, the CDR3 is TGTGCCAGCAGCCCCTACGCGGACAATGAGCAGTTCTTC. Translated, it gives CASSPYADNEQFF. The whole variable domain, remainder taken from reference TRBV7-9 and TRBJ2-1, is DTGVSQNPRHKITKRGQNVTFRCDPISEHNRLYWYRQTLGQGPEFLTYFQNEAQLEKSRLLSDRFSAERPKGSFSTLEIQRTEQGDSAMYLCASSPYADNEQFFGPGTRLTVL.

This clone is a singleton in its sample. The rearrangement uses TRBV5-1 and TRBJ2-7; D is possibly TRBD1 (6 bases). The length of the CDR3 is 12 residues. Germline-derived CDR1 and CDR2 are SGHRS and YFSETQ. The germline V and J ends were trimmed by 4 bases and 2 bases, with 7 bases remaining between them. CDR3 amino acids: CASSRDTYEQYF. The CDR3 nucleotides are TGCGCCAGCAGCCGGGACACCTACGAGCAGTACTTC.

The genes are TRBV4-2 and TRBJ2-1, with 8 bases fitting TRBD1. The J segment lost 7 bases and the V segment lost 4 bases, leaving 9 bases of the junction unmatched. This CDR3 has 15 residues. From germline, CDR1 is LGHNA and CDR2 YNFKEQ. DNA of the CDR3: TGTGCCAGCAGCCCCCTCCCGGGACAGGAGAATGAGCAGTTCTTC. Translated: CASSPLPGQENEQFF.

This chain links TRBV6-4 with TRBJ2-1; D is ambiguous. Germline CDR1 is MRHNA and CDR2 is SNTAGT. V was cut by 0 bases and J by 7 bases, with 13 bases left in between. The CDR3 totals 15 residues. The CDR3 here is CASSDSPSSANEQFF. The CDR3 nucleotides are TGTGCCAGCAGTGACTCCCCGTCTTCCGCGAATGAGCAGTTCTTC.

J is TRBJ1-1 and V is TRBV6-5; a weak D match, TRBD1 (5 bases). Per germline, CDR1 MNHEY and CDR2 SVGAGI. Trimming pared 7 bases from V and 1 base from J, leaving 16 bases between. This CDR3 has 15 amino acids. The CDR3 sequence is CASTATTGANTEAFF. The CDR3 DNA follows: TGTGCCAGCACCGCTACTACTGGGGCGAACACTGAAGCTTTCTTT.

The chain recombines TRBV7-2 with TRBJ1-1; D possibly corresponds to TRBD1 (6 bases). This CDR3 contains 12 residues. Germline CDR1 and CDR2: SGHTA and FQGNSA. V lost 1 base and J lost 11, with 11 bases in between. The chain's CDR3 is CASSLDRVLAFF. CDR3 nucleotide sequence: TGTGCCAGCAGCTTAGACAGGGTGCTGGCTTTCTTT.